This T cell receptor (beta chain) was sequenced during a study of tumor-infiltrating lymphocytes in localized non-small cell lung cancer. CDR3 size: 13 residues. The germline gives CDR1 SQVTM, CDR2 ANQGSEA. The V and J ends lost 6 bases and 5 bases, in that order; junction bases with no gene match: 7. Sequenced by immunoSEQ multiplex PCR; TCRdb stores in-frame clones only, minus some. The sample carries more than 9,500 clones, approximately 71% recorded once. The origin of this receptor is a human donor with non-small cell lung cancer. The V call is TRBV29-1, the J call TRBJ2-1; TRBD2 aligns across 7 bases. Sequencing was done on a sample of lung tumor tissue. The CDR3 loop is CSVWGGTDNEQFF. The DNA for the CDR3 is TGCAGCGTATGGGGGGGTACCGACAATGAGCAGTTCTTC.